What follows describes a single T cell receptor (beta chain). Its specificity is unknown. A single record per CDR3 protein comes from TCRdb applying MiXCR to the reads. Of around 290,000 distinct CDR3 sequences in the sample, 25% are singletons; the top ten hold roughly 14%. These data belong to a study of T cell repertoires in cytomegalovirus infection. Study as a whole: Public TCR beta signature analysis indicated the presence of both CMV infection and matching HLA type. Whole-study findings and limits: Summed public TCR beta family frequency identified CMV carriers bearing the relevant HLA. CMV-specific HLA-C-restricted TCR beta clonotypes dominated the ex vivo response.

What was sequenced was PBMCs. This receptor was obtained from a human donor in good health (CMV status not recorded). Some clones in this sample may be carry-over from other donors' samples.

The CDR3 region has the DNA TGTGCCAGCAGCTTAGCTCCAGGGCTTTACAATGAGCAGTTCTTC. This encodes CASSLAPGLYNEQFF. This sequence joins TRBV7-2 and TRBJ2-1; tentative D call: TRBD1 (5 bases). Trimming cost V 0 bases and J 4 bases, with 10 bases left between them. This CDR3 spans 15 amino acids. Looked up from germline, CDR1 is SGHTA and CDR2 is FQGNSA.